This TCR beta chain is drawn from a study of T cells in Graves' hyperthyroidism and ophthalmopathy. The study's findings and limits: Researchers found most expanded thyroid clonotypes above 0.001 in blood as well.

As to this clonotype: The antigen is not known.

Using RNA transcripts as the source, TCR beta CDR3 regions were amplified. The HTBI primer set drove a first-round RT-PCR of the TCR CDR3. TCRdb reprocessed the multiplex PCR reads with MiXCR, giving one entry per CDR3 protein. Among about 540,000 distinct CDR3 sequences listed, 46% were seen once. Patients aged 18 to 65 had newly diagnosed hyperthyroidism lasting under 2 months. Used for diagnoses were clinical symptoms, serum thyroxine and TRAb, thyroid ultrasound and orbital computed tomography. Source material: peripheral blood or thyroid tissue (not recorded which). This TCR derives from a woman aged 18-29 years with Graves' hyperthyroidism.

The CDR3 DNA reads as TGCAGTGCGAAAGCGGGAGTCGAGACCCAGTACTTC. Translation: CSAKAGVETQYF. The chain has TRBV20-1 and TRBJ2-5, with 8 nucleotides matching TRBD2. This CDR3 spans 12 amino acids. V lost 6 bases, J lost 5 bases, and 5 bases stayed unmatched. CDR1 and CDR2 from the germline V gene are DFQATT and SNEGSKA (reference sequence).